The rows below give T cell receptor beta chains drawn from one sample of a study of identifying expanded T cells in peripheral blood. Using immunoSEQ multiplex PCR, the repertoire was profiled, and TCRdb retains in-frame clones only, with some absent. Of 70,000 to 95,000 clones listed, almost 90% were seen once; the top ten hold roughly 3.9%. Specimen: blood. These receptors originate from a person between 18 and 75 years old in good health. CDR3s leave out the opening cysteine and the closing phenylalanine or tryptophan. The D gene is left open where the match is weak.

j_call,v_call,d_call,cdr3_aa
TRBJ2-3,TRBV21-1,NA,ASSKVGGKPSTDTQY
TRBJ1-2,TRBV28,TRBD1,ASSFTGQGGGYT
TRBJ1-1,TRBV7-9,TRBD1,ASSNNRGNTEAF
TRBJ2-4,TRBV7-2,NA,ASSLSSGQGKNIQY
TRBJ2-7,TRBV2,NA,ASSPTSYEQY
TRBJ1-6,TRBV5-4,NA,ASSNMGPNSPLH
TRBJ2-1,TRBV5-1,NA,ASSLAGNEQF
TRBJ1-2,TRBV4-1,NA,ASSQDPASGYGYT
TRBJ1-6,TRBV7-2,TRBD1,ASSSGQSNSPLH
TRBJ1-1,TRBV5-1,TRBD1,ASSQETGVNTEAF
TRBJ2-1,TRBV7-2,NA,ASSLRVGARAIDEQF
TRBJ2-7,TRBV19,TRBD1,ASSMGQGYLYEQY
TRBJ2-5,TRBV4-2,NA,ASRNQGGGETQY
TRBJ1-6,TRBV6-1,TRBD1,ASSDGQGGSPLH
TRBJ1-2,TRBV7-2,TRBD1,ASSLDRGANYGYT
TRBJ2-2,TRBV30,NA,AWSVQGHRSGELF
TRBJ2-4,TRBV5-1,TRBD2,ASSRNPGLAGGAKNIQY
TRBJ2-7,TRBV5-4,TRBD1,ASSSSGTAYEQY
TRBJ1-6,TRBV27,NA,ASSLSYGDYSPLH
TRBJ2-5,TRBV13,TRBD1,ASSFLSTRTGTGGQETQY
TRBJ2-2,TRBV18,TRBD1,ASSPWGQGNTGELF
TRBJ2-2,TRBV4-3,TRBD2,ASSHTGTSGRNTGELF
TRBJ2-7,TRBV4-1,NA,ASSQSARNEQY
TRBJ2-1,TRBV19,TRBD2,ASSIGVSGGHNEQF
TRBJ2-2,TRBV6-1,TRBD1,ASKGTGDTGELF
NA,TRBV6-5,NA,ASGDNSYEQY
TRBJ2-7,TRBV19,TRBD2,ASSSGGLKGEQY
TRBJ1-5,TRBV7-2,NA,ASSRREGNQPQH
TRBJ2-1,TRBV6-5,NA,ASSPSGFSNEQF
TRBJ2-3,TRBV5-8,NA,ARVRRGLKY
TRBJ2-7,TRBV5-4,NA,ASSGDEAYEQY
TRBJ2-3,TRBV5-1,NA,ASSLAADTQY
TRBJ2-7,TRBV18,TRBD1,ASSPRQGPGNEQY
TRBJ2-7,TRBV9,NA,ASSVASVSYEQY
TRBJ2-7,TRBV9,NA,ASSAEGPYEQY